This T cell receptor beta chain originates from a study of cytomegalovirus exposure and HLA in healthy donors. Study as a whole: From about 180 million T cells, an earlier analysis saw under 140 million unique TCR beta sequences. Study-wide points: Presence/absence analyses rested on an assumption that sequencing depth was roughly uniform across donors. In a later analysis, at a false discovery rate of 0.05, some 17,000 TCR beta sequences were associated with HLA alleles.

Primers: 60 Vbeta forward and 13 Jbeta reverse. Clones were sequenced by immunoSEQ multiplex PCR, and TCRdb holds only the in-frame ones, with some missing. The data contain about 200,000 clones, over 75% of them singletons. In germline, CDR1 is SEHNR, CDR2 FQNEAQ (reference sequence). This CDR3 has 14 residues. There are a few counts of this clone. Its antigen is unidentified. The material sequenced was PBMCs. The clonotype comes from a man aged 18-30 years in good health and CMV-seronegative. The J gene is TRBJ2-3, the V gene TRBV7-9, with TRBD1 identical over 7 bases. CDR3 nucleotide sequence: TGTTCCTGCTGGCGGACAGGAGCCACAGATACGCAGTATTTT. As protein: CSCWRTGATDTQYF.